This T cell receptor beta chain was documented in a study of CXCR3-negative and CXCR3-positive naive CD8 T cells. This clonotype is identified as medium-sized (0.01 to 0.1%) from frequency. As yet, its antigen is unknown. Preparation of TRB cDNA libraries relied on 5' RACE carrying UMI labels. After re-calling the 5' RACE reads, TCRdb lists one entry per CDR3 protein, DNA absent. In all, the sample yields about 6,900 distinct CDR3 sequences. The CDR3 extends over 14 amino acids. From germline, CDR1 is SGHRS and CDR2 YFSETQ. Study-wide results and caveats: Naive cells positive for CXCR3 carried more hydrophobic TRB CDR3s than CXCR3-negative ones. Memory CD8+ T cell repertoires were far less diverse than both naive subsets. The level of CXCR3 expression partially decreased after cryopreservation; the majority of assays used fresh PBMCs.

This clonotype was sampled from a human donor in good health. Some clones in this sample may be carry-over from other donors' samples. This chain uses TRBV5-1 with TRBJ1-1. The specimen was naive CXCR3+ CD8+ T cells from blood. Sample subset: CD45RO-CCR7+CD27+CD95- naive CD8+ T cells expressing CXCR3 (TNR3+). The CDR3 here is CASSLGNPNIEAFF.